The sample holds a few counts of the clone carrying this T cell receptor (beta chain). From RNA transcripts, TCR beta CDR3 regions were amplified. The TCR CDR3 was amplified in a first-round RT-PCR using the HTBI primer set. From the multiplex PCR reads, TCRdb called clonotypes with MiXCR, one entry per CDR3 protein. The table records under 700,000 distinct CDR3 sequences, under 60% of them present only once. V lost 0 bases to trimming and J lost 10 bases; unmatched junction nucleotides: 11. This CDR3 has 16 amino acids. Germline V lookup: CDR1 SGHRS, CDR2 YFSETQ. This sample was included in a study of T cells in Graves' hyperthyroidism and ophthalmopathy.

This sequence joins TRBV5-1 and TRBJ1-4; 8 nucleotides line up with TRBD1. The TCR comes from a woman aged 18 to 35 with Graves' hyperthyroidism. What was sequenced was peripheral blood or thyroid tissue (not recorded which). The CDR3 spells CASSLGISDREGKLFF. In DNA, the CDR3 is TGCGCCAGCAGCTTGGGAATCTCGGACAGGGAAGGAAAACTGTTTTTT.